These T cell receptor beta chains were read from a single sample in a study of blood T cell repertoires in COVID-19. Repertoires were generated with immunoSEQ multiplex PCR, while TCRdb's copy carries only in-frame clones and drops some. The table lists roughly 32,000 clones, roughly 85% of them singletons. Sequencing was performed on peripheral blood. These receptors all come from a man aged 60 to 69 with active or convalescent COVID-19. Both conserved end residues are part of each CDR3.

v_gene: TRBV6-1; j_gene: TRBJ1-2; CDR3aa: CASSEAQWTGGGYGYTF
v_gene: TRBV7-9; j_gene: TRBJ1-4; CDR3aa: CASSSTGLTREKLFF
v_gene: TRBV21-1; j_gene: TRBJ1-2; CDR3aa: CASSKGQLAPPNYGYTF
v_gene: TRBV19; j_gene: TRBJ1-5; CDR3aa: CASTGWQNNQPQHF
v_gene: TRBV5-1; j_gene: TRBJ1-5; CDR3aa: CASRKGGDQPQHF
v_gene: TRBV28; j_gene: TRBJ1-4; CDR3aa: CASSFAGGFNEKLFF
v_gene: TRBV6-5; j_gene: TRBJ1-4; CDR3aa: CASWGDPNEKLFF
v_gene: TRBV27; j_gene: TRBJ2-3; CDR3aa: CASSAGGLGADTQYF
v_gene: TRBV19; j_gene: TRBJ1-1; CDR3aa: CASSRDSPLMNTEAFF
v_gene: TRBV29-1; j_gene: TRBJ2-1; CDR3aa: CSVKPGQGVNEQFF
v_gene: TRBV19; j_gene: TRBJ2-3; CDR3aa: CASSPLATKRDTQYF
v_gene: TRBV5-1; j_gene: TRBJ1-1; CDR3aa: CASSLNMNTEAFF
v_gene: TRBV15; j_gene: TRBJ2-6; CDR3aa: CATSREALRGVLTF
v_gene: TRBV19; j_gene: TRBJ2-3; CDR3aa: CASNRGGTDTQYF
v_gene: TRBV18; j_gene: TRBJ2-2; CDR3aa: CASSPSQLKNTGELFF
v_gene: TRBV11-2; j_gene: TRBJ1-1; CDR3aa: CASSLNYGQGLSTNTEAFF
v_gene: TRBV28; j_gene: TRBJ1-5; CDR3aa: CASSDRARQPQHF
v_gene: TRBV28; j_gene: TRBJ1-3; CDR3aa: CASSSDGQGLNTIYF
v_gene: TRBV11-3; j_gene: TRBJ1-2; CDR3aa: CASSSGIGAYGYTF
v_gene: TRBV11-2; j_gene: TRBJ1-4; CDR3aa: CASSSERRNEKLFF
v_gene: TRBV5-4; j_gene: TRBJ2-5; CDR3aa: CASSVGTGGRVGTQYF
v_gene: TRBV5-4; j_gene: TRBJ1-4; CDR3aa: CASSDRGNEKLFF
v_gene: TRBV11-2; j_gene: TRBJ2-3; CDR3aa: CASSLVGTWGTDTQYF
v_gene: TRBV27; j_gene: TRBJ2-3; CDR3aa: CASRPGQGTDTQYF
v_gene: TRBV10-1; j_gene: TRBJ2-2; CDR3aa: CATRIARDGELFF
v_gene: TRBV7-8; j_gene: TRBJ2-1; CDR3aa: CASSEDSSGSWYNEQFF
v_gene: TRBV2; j_gene: TRBJ1-3; CDR3aa: CASSERTGRRGNTIYF
v_gene: TRBV4-1; j_gene: TRBJ2-1; CDR3aa: CASSLDRTSGQFF
v_gene: TRBV5-1; j_gene: TRBJ2-5; CDR3aa: CASSLREGETQYF
v_gene: TRBV15; j_gene: TRBJ1-5; CDR3aa: CATGLGGPNQPQHF
v_gene: TRBV5-1; j_gene: TRBJ2-5; CDR3aa: CASSHGQTQETQYF
v_gene: TRBV4-1; j_gene: TRBJ2-3; CDR3aa: CASSQENTRGQDTQYF
v_gene: TRBV11-2; j_gene: TRBJ2-1; CDR3aa: CASSLGLNNEQFF
v_gene: TRBV6-1; j_gene: TRBJ2-3; CDR3aa: CASSGTPRRGTDTQYF
v_gene: TRBV6-5; j_gene: TRBJ1-5; CDR3aa: CASREGANQPQHF
v_gene: TRBV12-2; j_gene: TRBJ2-6; CDR3aa: CASRLGLAGSSGANVLTF
v_gene: TRBV30; j_gene: TRBJ2-2; CDR3aa: CAWNSGTVTGELFF
v_gene: TRBV5-1; j_gene: TRBJ2-4; CDR3aa: CASSLVAGGNQNIQYF
v_gene: TRBV20-1; j_gene: TRBJ2-1; CDR3aa: CSAPTSREQFF
v_gene: TRBV29-1; j_gene: TRBJ1-5; CDR3aa: CSTRSGNNQPQHF
v_gene: TRBV2; j_gene: TRBJ2-5; CDR3aa: CASSPGLAPETQYF
v_gene: TRBV2; j_gene: TRBJ1-1; CDR3aa: CASRAGPLNTEAFF
v_gene: TRBV18; j_gene: TRBJ1-2; CDR3aa: CASSPPGQGLYGYTF
v_gene: TRBV12-3/TRBV12-4; j_gene: TRBJ1-1; CDR3aa: CASSLGQGFEAFF
v_gene: TRBV5-1; j_gene: TRBJ1-3; CDR3aa: CASSLEGITGNTIYF
v_gene: TRBV19; j_gene: TRBJ1-2; CDR3aa: CASSAYPGQRTSGYTF
v_gene: TRBV4-1; j_gene: TRBJ1-2; CDR3aa: CASSQEAQAFYGYTF